This is a list of T cell receptor beta chains from one sample in a study of T cell repertoires in cytomegalovirus infection. TCRdb re-called the reads with MiXCR, one entry per CDR3 protein. The sample holds roughly 200,000 distinct CDR3 sequences, roughly 17% seen once. The sample comprised CD8+ T cells from PBMCs. Source of these receptors: a human donor in good health (CMV status not recorded). Some clones in this sample may be carry-over from other donors' samples. CDR3s include the opening cysteine and the closing phenylalanine or tryptophan. A D gene is named only where the DNA matches it firmly. Part of the rows lack a size; the others show once, few, many or a class for expanded clones.

CDR3nt: TGTGCCAGCTGGGACAGGGTCGCTGAAGCTTTCTTT
CDR3aa: CASWDRVAEAFF
v_gene: TRBV6-2/TRBV6-3
j_gene: TRBJ1-1
d_gene: TRBD1
abundance: NA

CDR3nt: TGTGCCAGCAGCCCCAGAGCATATAATTCACCCCTCCACTTT
CDR3aa: CASSPRAYNSPLHF
v_gene: TRBV7-8
j_gene: TRBJ1-6
d_gene: NA
abundance: NA

CDR3nt: TGTGCCAGCAGCTTACACTTCCCCCGGGATGGCCCCTACAATGAGCAGTTCTTC
CDR3aa: CASSLHFPRDGPYNEQFF
v_gene: TRBV7-6
j_gene: TRBJ2-1
d_gene: NA
abundance: few

CDR3nt: TGTGCCAGCAGTTGGACAGACTCATATGGCTACACCTTC
CDR3aa: CASSWTDSYGYTF
v_gene: TRBV6-2/TRBV6-3
j_gene: TRBJ1-2
d_gene: NA
abundance: NA

CDR3nt: TGCAGCGTTGCGTCCGGGGAGCTGTTTTTT
CDR3aa: CSVASGELFF
v_gene: TRBV29-1
j_gene: TRBJ2-2
d_gene: NA
abundance: NA

CDR3nt: TGTGCCAGCAGCTCCGCGAGACAGGGGGATCCCTACGAGCAGTACTTC
CDR3aa: CASSSARQGDPYEQYF
v_gene: TRBV7-9
j_gene: TRBJ2-7
d_gene: TRBD1
abundance: NA

CDR3nt: TGTGCCAGCAGTTTTGGTGGGGCCTACGAGCAGTACTTC
CDR3aa: CASSFGGAYEQYF
v_gene: TRBV12-3/TRBV12-4
j_gene: TRBJ2-7
d_gene: NA
abundance: NA

CDR3nt: TGTGCCAGCAGCTTAGCGGGGAAGGAGACCCAGTACTTC
CDR3aa: CASSLAGKETQYF
v_gene: TRBV7-9
j_gene: TRBJ2-5
d_gene: NA
abundance: few

CDR3nt: TGCGCCAGCAGCCAAGAAGCAGGGACCTACGAGCAGTACTTC
CDR3aa: CASSQEAGTYEQYF
v_gene: TRBV4-1
j_gene: TRBJ2-7
d_gene: NA
abundance: few

CDR3nt: TGTGCCAGCAGTTTCCCTAGGCTAAGGACAGGGCTAAATGTGGGCAATCAGCCCCAGCATTTT
CDR3aa: CASSFPRLRTGLNVGNQPQHF
v_gene: TRBV28
j_gene: TRBJ1-5
d_gene: TRBD1
abundance: few

CDR3nt: TGTGCCAGCGGAGACAGGGTTGACGCTGAAGCTTTCTTT
CDR3aa: CASGDRVDAEAFF
v_gene: TRBV2
j_gene: TRBJ1-1
d_gene: TRBD1
abundance: once

CDR3nt: TGTGCCAGCAGAAAAGATGCGCAGTATTTT
CDR3aa: CASRKDAQYF
v_gene: TRBV6-2/TRBV6-3
j_gene: TRBJ2-3
d_gene: NA
abundance: NA

CDR3nt: TGTGCCTGGATTCCTGGGGGTTCCTACGAGCAGTACTTC
CDR3aa: CAWIPGGSYEQYF
v_gene: TRBV2
j_gene: TRBJ2-7
d_gene: NA
abundance: NA

CDR3nt: TGTGCCAGCAACAACAGGGTATGGTCCTACGAGCAGTACTTC
CDR3aa: CASNNRVWSYEQYF
v_gene: TRBV28
j_gene: TRBJ2-7
d_gene: NA
abundance: few

CDR3nt: TGTGCCAGCAGCTTAGGACCGGGAGACTACGAGCAGTACTTC
CDR3aa: CASSLGPGDYEQYF
v_gene: TRBV7-8
j_gene: TRBJ2-7
d_gene: NA
abundance: NA

CDR3nt: TGTGCCATCAGTGGGGCAGGGGGCGGCGACGAGCAGTACTTC
CDR3aa: CAISGAGGGDEQYF
v_gene: TRBV10-3
j_gene: TRBJ2-7
d_gene: TRBD1
abundance: NA

CDR3nt: TGTGCCAGCTCCTTCGGCGGGGAAACAGATACGCAGTATTTT
CDR3aa: CASSFGGETDTQYF
v_gene: TRBV6-4
j_gene: TRBJ2-3
d_gene: NA
abundance: few

CDR3nt: TGTGCCAGCAGCCTAGATAAGACACCGCTCAAAAACATTCAGTACTTC
CDR3aa: CASSLDKTPLKNIQYF
v_gene: TRBV7-9
j_gene: TRBJ2-4
d_gene: NA
abundance: NA

CDR3nt: TGTGCCAGCAGCCAAGAAAGGCTCCAGACAGGGTTCAACGAGCAGTACTTC
CDR3aa: CASSQERLQTGFNEQYF
v_gene: TRBV3-1
j_gene: TRBJ2-7
d_gene: TRBD1
abundance: NA

CDR3nt: TGTGCCAGCCAACAGGGGATGGGCTCTGGAAACACCATATATTTT
CDR3aa: CASQQGMGSGNTIYF
v_gene: TRBV7-6
j_gene: TRBJ1-3
d_gene: TRBD1
abundance: many

CDR3nt: TGTGCCAGCAGTCTGACAGTGGAGTACAATGAGCAGTTCTTC
CDR3aa: CASSLTVEYNEQFF
v_gene: TRBV9
j_gene: TRBJ2-1
d_gene: NA
abundance: few

CDR3nt: TGTGCCAGCAGTTATAAAAGGGACAGGATCGACTACGAGCAGTACTTC
CDR3aa: CASSYKRDRIDYEQYF
v_gene: TRBV6-2/TRBV6-3
j_gene: TRBJ2-7
d_gene: TRBD1
abundance: NA

CDR3nt: TGCGCCAGCAGCCAAGATGCGACAGCCCAGGGCGGGGAGCTGTTTTTT
CDR3aa: CASSQDATAQGGELFF
v_gene: TRBV4-3
j_gene: TRBJ2-2
d_gene: NA
abundance: NA

CDR3nt: TGCAGTGCCTACCCCCTGGGCAGGGCTTTCAACTATGGCTACACCTTC
CDR3aa: CSAYPLGRAFNYGYTF
v_gene: TRBV20-1
j_gene: TRBJ1-2
d_gene: NA
abundance: few

CDR3nt: TGTGCCAGCAGTATGATTGGCCTCAATCAGCCCCAGCATTTT
CDR3aa: CASSMIGLNQPQHF
v_gene: TRBV27
j_gene: TRBJ1-5
d_gene: NA
abundance: NA

CDR3nt: TGTGCCAGCAGCCTATCAATGACAGGGGGCATGAACACTGAAGCTTTCTTT
CDR3aa: CASSLSMTGGMNTEAFF
v_gene: TRBV7-6
j_gene: TRBJ1-1
d_gene: TRBD1
abundance: NA

CDR3nt: TGCAGTGCTAGGCCTCTTGCGGGGGGGGAGACAGATACGCAGTATTTT
CDR3aa: CSARPLAGGETDTQYF
v_gene: TRBV20-1
j_gene: TRBJ2-3
d_gene: TRBD2
abundance: few

CDR3nt: TGTGCCAGCAGAACGGGAACCGGCAGCTATGGCTACACCTTC
CDR3aa: CASRTGTGSYGYTF
v_gene: TRBV28
j_gene: TRBJ1-2
d_gene: NA
abundance: few

CDR3nt: TGTGCCAGCAGTTTAGCGGCGGGGGAGCTGTTTTTT
CDR3aa: CASSLAAGELFF
v_gene: TRBV12-3/TRBV12-4
j_gene: TRBJ2-2
d_gene: NA
abundance: NA

CDR3nt: TGCGCCAGCAGCCAAGGGAGGGGAGTCCGCTTTGAGCAGTTCTTC
CDR3aa: CASSQGRGVRFEQFF
v_gene: TRBV4-3
j_gene: TRBJ2-1
d_gene: NA
abundance: NA

CDR3nt: TGTGCCAGCAGCGATGGGACAGGGGTGAGAGAGACCCAGTACTTC
CDR3aa: CASSDGTGVRETQYF
v_gene: TRBV6-2/TRBV6-3
j_gene: TRBJ2-5
d_gene: TRBD1
abundance: NA

CDR3nt: TGTGCCAGCACCGCAACCGGCACCCTCGGGTTGAACACTGAAGCTTTCTTT
CDR3aa: CASTATGTLGLNTEAFF
v_gene: TRBV11-2
j_gene: TRBJ1-1
d_gene: NA
abundance: many

CDR3nt: TGTGCCAGCAGCCCAACCGGGGCAGGGCCCTACAATGAGCAGTTCTTC
CDR3aa: CASSPTGAGPYNEQFF
v_gene: TRBV7-9
j_gene: TRBJ2-1
d_gene: NA
abundance: NA

CDR3nt: TGTGCCAGCAGCTCGAGACAGGGCTACAATGAGCAGTTCTTC
CDR3aa: CASSSRQGYNEQFF
v_gene: TRBV6-1
j_gene: TRBJ2-1
d_gene: TRBD1
abundance: few

CDR3nt: TGTGCCAGCAGCCCCCCCGGGACCTACGAGCAGTACTTC
CDR3aa: CASSPPGTYEQYF
v_gene: TRBV6-1
j_gene: TRBJ2-7
d_gene: NA
abundance: few

CDR3nt: TGTGCCAGCAGCTCCCGACAGGGCGTTAACACTGAAGCTTTCTTT
CDR3aa: CASSSRQGVNTEAFF
v_gene: TRBV6-2/TRBV6-3
j_gene: TRBJ1-1
d_gene: TRBD1
abundance: NA

CDR3nt: TGTGCCAGCAGCTTAGTCGTCGGGCCAGATACGCAGTATTTT
CDR3aa: CASSLVVGPDTQYF
v_gene: TRBV7-2
j_gene: TRBJ2-3
d_gene: NA
abundance: many

CDR3nt: TGCAGTGCTAGACCCACCGGGACTCCTTTATATGAGCAGTTCTTC
CDR3aa: CSARPTGTPLYEQFF
v_gene: TRBV20-1
j_gene: TRBJ2-1
d_gene: NA
abundance: NA

CDR3nt: TGCAGCGTTGAAGGGAGCGGGCGCTTACCCTACAATGAGCAGTTCTTC
CDR3aa: CSVEGSGRLPYNEQFF
v_gene: TRBV29-1
j_gene: TRBJ2-1
d_gene: NA
abundance: few

CDR3nt: TGTGCCAGCAGCTTCCCAGGGGACGGTGGATCCTACGAGCAGTACTTC
CDR3aa: CASSFPGDGGSYEQYF
v_gene: TRBV7-2
j_gene: TRBJ2-7
d_gene: NA
abundance: many